These 5 T cell receptor beta chains came from one sample sequenced in a study of cytomegalovirus exposure and HLA in healthy donors. 60 Vbeta and 13 Jbeta primers were used in PCR. Assay: immunoSEQ multiplex PCR; the TCRdb copy retains only in-frame clones and omits some. The repertoire includes 50,000 to 70,000 clones, approximately 75% of them detected once, and 6.5% to 8.5% sits in the top ten. Specimen: PBMCs. The source is a young man in good health and CMV-seropositive.

The chain has TRBV7-2 and TRBJ2-3, with 7 nucleotides matching TRBD2. The CDR3 runs to 14 residues. Germline V lookup: CDR1 SGHTA, CDR2 FQGNSA. The ends lost 4 bases at V and 7 bases at J; junction bases unmatched: 8. CDR3 residues: CASSSLPGGHTQYF. DNA of the CDR3: TGTGCCAGCAGCTCTCTCCCGGGGGGACATACGCAGTATTTT.

The chain uses TRBV5-6 and TRBJ2-7; 8 nucleotides align to TRBD1. V was clipped by 3 bases and J by 3 bases; unmatched bases: 8. The CDR3 sequence is 15 residues long. Germline V CDR1 and CDR2: SGHDT, YYEEEE. The CDR3 here is CASSSLTGALYEQYF. The CDR3 DNA is TGTGCCAGCAGCTCTCTGACAGGGGCCCTCTACGAGCAGTACTTC. The variable domain in full, with the rest retrieved from reference TRBV5-6 and TRBJ2-7, is DAGVTQSPTHLIKTRGQQVTLRCSPKSGHDTVSWYQQALGQGPQFIFQYYEEEERQRGNFPDRFSGHQFPNYSSELNVNALLLGDSALYLCASSSLTGALYEQYFGPGTRLTVT.

This clone was detected a few times. The chain uses TRBV28 and TRBJ2-7, with unresolved D. Germline-derived CDR1 and CDR2 are MDHEN and SYDVKM. Trimming removed 1 base at V and 2 bases at J, with 3 bases between. There are 12 residues in the CDR3. The CDR3: CASSLSTYEQYF. DNA for the CDR3: TGTGCCAGCAGTTTATCCACCTACGAGCAGTACTTC.

The chain couples TRBV21-1 to TRBJ2-7; the D call in the table, TRBD1, was not verified against the DNA. TRBV21-1 is a listed pseudogene. This CDR3 spans 15 amino acids. CDR3 sequence reads: CASSKRGTVPQVQYF. Written as DNA, the CDR3 is TGTGCCAGCAGCAAACGGGGGACAGTTCCCCAGGTGCAGTACTTC.

This clone was detected only a few times. V is TRBV28 and J is TRBJ1-5; D is uncertain. Germline V CDR1 and CDR2: MDHEN, SYDVKM. V lost 5 bases to trimming and J lost 5 bases, with 7 bases between them. This CDR3 has 12 amino acids. CDR3 sequence: CASSPHHQPQHF. The CDR3 bases are TGTGCCAGCAGTCCACATCATCAGCCCCAGCATTTT.